Listed below are T cell receptor beta chains from one sample, sequenced in a study of shared clonotypes between healthy human individuals. Assay: immunoSEQ multiplex PCR; the TCRdb copy retains only in-frame clones and omits some. The sample contains 2 million to 2.5 million clones, roughly 94% of which appear only once. What was sequenced was naive CD4+ T cells sorted from blood. All receptors derive from a man aged 18 to 30 in good health. CDR3s include the opening cysteine and the closing phenylalanine or tryptophan. D genes are given only for firm matches. Size values are once, few and many counts, or a class for expanded clones, and some rows have none.

size: NA
D: TRBD1
J: TRBJ1-5
V: TRBV5-8
DNA: TGTGCCAGCAGCAGAGTACAGGGGGTCGAGAATCAGCCCCAGCATTTT
CDR3: CASSRVQGVENQPQHF

size: once
D: TRBD2
J: TRBJ2-1
V: TRBV4-1
DNA: TGCGCCAGCAGCCAAGGTCAGACTAGCGGGGGGGCATTCTACAATGAGCAGTTCTTC
CDR3: CASSQGQTSGGAFYNEQFF

size: NA
D: NA
J: TRBJ1-2
V: TRBV6-5
DNA: TGTGCCAGCGGCAGGACCTATGGCTACACCTTC
CDR3: CASGRTYGYTF

size: NA
D: NA
J: TRBJ2-7
V: TRBV5-6
DNA: TGTGCCAGCAGCTTGGTGGACGGCAACTACGAGCAGTACTTC
CDR3: CASSLVDGNYEQYF

size: NA
D: NA
J: TRBJ1-1
V: TRBV25-1
DNA: TGTGCCAGCAGTCATAAGGACCTCTCGGGCACTGAAGCTTTCTTT
CDR3: CASSHKDLSGTEAFF

size: NA
D: TRBD1
J: TRBJ2-7
V: TRBV11-2
DNA: TGTGCCAGCAGCGGCGGGACAGGGGGTTACGAGCAGTACTTC
CDR3: CASSGGTGGYEQYF

size: NA
D: TRBD1
J: TRBJ1-2
V: TRBV4-1
DNA: TGCGCCAGCAGCCAGACAGGGGGAAGTAACTATGGCTACACCTTC
CDR3: CASSQTGGSNYGYTF

size: NA
D: TRBD2
J: TRBJ2-7
V: TRBV19
DNA: TGTGCCAGTAGTATTCGAGGGGGACCCACTAGCGGGAGATCCTACGAGCAGTACTTC
CDR3: CASSIRGGPTSGRSYEQYF

size: NA
D: NA
J: TRBJ2-5
V: TRBV25-1
DNA: TGTGCCAGCAGTTTGTACAGGGACCAAGAGACCCAGTACTTC
CDR3: CASSLYRDQETQYF

size: once
D: NA
J: TRBJ2-7
V: TRBV19
DNA: TGTGCCAGTAGTATCTCTACGGGAACCCACGAGCAGTACTTC
CDR3: CASSISTGTHEQYF

size: NA
D: TRBD1
J: TRBJ2-7
V: TRBV6-1
DNA: TGTGCCAGCTCTCGGGGACAGCTACCCTACGAGCAGTACTTC
CDR3: CASSRGQLPYEQYF

size: NA
D: TRBD1
J: TRBJ2-5
V: TRBV5-4
DNA: TGTGCCAGCAGCTTGGCACGGGACAGGTTACAAGAGACCCAGTACTTC
CDR3: CASSLARDRLQETQYF

size: NA
D: TRBD1
J: TRBJ2-3
V: TRBV28
DNA: TGTGCCAGCAGCCTCTCCGGGGACAGGGATTGGTATTTT
CDR3: CASSLSGDRDWYF